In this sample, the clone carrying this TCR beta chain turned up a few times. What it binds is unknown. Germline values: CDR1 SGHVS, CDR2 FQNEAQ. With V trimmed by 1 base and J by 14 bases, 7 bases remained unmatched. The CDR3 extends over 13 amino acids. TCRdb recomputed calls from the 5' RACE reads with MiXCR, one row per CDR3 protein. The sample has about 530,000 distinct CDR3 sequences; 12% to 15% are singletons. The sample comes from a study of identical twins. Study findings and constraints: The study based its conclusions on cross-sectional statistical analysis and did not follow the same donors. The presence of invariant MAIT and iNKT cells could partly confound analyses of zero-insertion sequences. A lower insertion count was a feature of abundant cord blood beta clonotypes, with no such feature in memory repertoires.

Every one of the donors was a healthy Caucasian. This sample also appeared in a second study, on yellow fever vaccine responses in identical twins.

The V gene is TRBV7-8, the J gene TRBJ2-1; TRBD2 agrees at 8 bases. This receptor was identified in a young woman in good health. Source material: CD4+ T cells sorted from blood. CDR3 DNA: TGTGCCAGCAGCTTAGATTGGTCGGGGGGGGAGTTCTTC. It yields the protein CASSLDWSGGEFF.